This TCR beta chain was sequenced in a study of identical twins. CDR3 length: 16 amino acids. Per germline, CDR1 SGDLS and CDR2 YYNGEE. Losses at the gene ends were 0 bases for V and 1 base for J; bases not matched to a gene: 6. Concerning this clonotype: The antigen remains unidentified.

From the 5' RACE reads, TCRdb called clonotypes with MiXCR, one entry per CDR3 protein. The sample gives approximately 890,000 distinct CDR3 sequences, about 12% of which show up once; roughly 1.5% is in the top ten. General study points: High-abundance cord blood beta clonotypes had fewer insertions; memory repertoires showed none. A partial confounding effect on zero-insertion analyses could come from invariant MAIT and iNKT cells. For out-of-frame alpha sequences shared by twins, low generation probability was in excess. The study based its conclusions on cross-sectional statistical analysis and did not follow the same donors.

The same sample was also used in a study of yellow fever vaccine responses in identical twins.

This chain connects TRBV9 to TRBJ2-5, with TRBD2 identical over 7 bases. The sequenced sample consisted of PBMCs. The sequence derives from a woman in her late teens or twenties in good health. The CDR3 here is CASSVGIGTTQETQYF. The DNA for the CDR3 is TGTGCCAGCAGCGTAGGAATCGGGACTACCCAAGAGACCCAGTACTTC.